This TCR beta chain was profiled in a study of cytomegalovirus exposure and HLA in healthy donors. Concerning this clone: Its matching antigen is unknown.

In the PCR, 60 Vbeta and 13 Jbeta primers were used. TCRdb's table, derived via immunoSEQ multiplex PCR, lists solely in-frame clones and lacks some. The data show approximately 100,000 clones, approximately 80% seen once. Findings and caveats of the study: For TCR beta chains, V- and J-gene trimming was later linked to a missense DCLRE1C variant.

This TCR came from a man aged 35-49 years in good health and CMV-seropositive. Source material: PBMCs.

CDR3 DNA sequence: TGTGCCTGGGGGCTCCGACTAGCGGAGACCCAGTACTTC. Protein sequence: CAWGLRLAETQYF. The rearrangement joins TRBV30 to TRBJ2-5, with TRBD2 matching over 8 bases. The CDR3 runs 13 residues. V lost 5 bases, J lost 5 bases, and 7 bases stayed unmatched. Per the germline V gene, CDR1 is GTSNPN and CDR2 is SVGIG (reference sequence).